What follows are 10 T cell receptor beta chains derived from one specimen sequenced in a study of CD8+CD57+ T cells in acquired aplastic anemia. Genomic DNA served as template for TCR beta VDJ and CDR3 profiling. Each CDR3 protein is one row after TCRdb ran MiXCR on the reads. The sample has a few hundred thousand distinct CDR3 sequences; approximately 70% are singletons. The sample consisted of sorted CD4+, CD8+, or CD8+CD57+ T cells (not recorded which) from PBMCs. Receptors originate from a human donor in good health, serving as a control.

The J gene is TRBJ2-3, the V gene TRBV7-9; tentatively, D is TRBD2 (5 bases). The CDR3 runs to 16 residues. Germline CDR1 is SEHNR and CDR2 is FQNEAQ (reference sequence). V shed 4 bases and J shed 6 bases, with 20 bases lying between them. Here the CDR3 reads CASSSETGVNTDTQYF. For the CDR3, the DNA is TGTGCCAGCAGCTCGGAAACCGGGGTGAACACTGATACGCAGTATTTT.

The gene calls are TRBV7-2 and TRBJ1-6; D is unresolved. Trimming took 6 bases from V and 9 from J, leaving 21 bases between them. Per germline, CDR1 SGHTA and CDR2 FQGNSA. This CDR3 comprises 16 residues. CDR3 sequence reads: CASSIGLAGFGSPLHF. The CDR3, as DNA: TGTGCCAGCAGTATCGGACTAGCGGGGTTTGGTTCACCCCTCCACTTT.

This clonotype showed up many times. V is TRBV6-5 and J is TRBJ1-1; D is uncertain. V gave up 3 bases and J gave up 1 base, with 9 bases separating them. The CDR3 is 14 residues long. Germline V gene data show CDR1 as MNHEY and CDR2 as SVGAGI. In DNA, the CDR3 is TGTGCCAGCAGTTATCGAAGGGAGAACACTGAAGCTTTCTTT. Amino acid sequence: CASSYRRENTEAFF.

Details on this clonotype: The final CDR3 position lacks the conserved phenylalanine or tryptophan, pointing to a likely read error. Because the CDR3's place on the DNA is in doubt, the DNA is left out and the CDR3 is given as listed by TCRdb. The chain combines TRBV7-2 with TRBJ1-2; the D call of TRBD1 is as the table states it, not checked on the DNA. The CDR3 is 13 amino acids in total, end residues counted. From germline, CDR1 is SGHTA and CDR2 FQGNSA. The CDR3 is CASIITGAGYGYT.

The chain couples TRBV9 to TRBJ2-5; TRBD1 is a possible D gene (5 bases). Germline-derived CDR1 and CDR2 are SGDLS and YYNGEE. The CDR3 totals 15 residues. V was cut by 4 bases and J by 6 bases, with 19 bases left in between. CDR3 nucleotide sequence: TGTGCCAGCAGCCCAGGGTGGTCAGAGACCCAGACCCAGTACTTC. Residues: CASSPGWSETQTQYF.

J is TRBJ1-3 and V is TRBV12-5; the D gene is possibly TRBD1 (6 bases). Germline V gives CDR1 LGHNT, CDR2 FRNRAP. The V end was cut by 7 bases, the J end by 1 base, with 11 bases between. This CDR3 contains 14 residues. The CDR3 loop reads CASVPTGSGNTIYF. CDR3 nucleotides: TGTGCTAGTGTGCCCACAGGGTCTGGAAACACCATATATTTT.

The rearrangement joins TRBV7-9 to TRBJ2-7; no clear D gene. The CDR3 is 14 amino acids. Germline V lookup: CDR1 SEHNR, CDR2 FQNEAQ (reference sequence). Trimming shortened V by 5 bases and J by 6 bases, and 17 bases separated the two germline ends. CDR3 nucleotide sequence: TGTGCCAGCAGCCCGTCCCCCCTTGGGCCCGAGCAGTACTTC. It translates to CASSPSPLGPEQYF.

In regard to this clonotype: An end of the junction differs from the germline gene, which may be a read error. The CDR3 loop reads CASSADETQNF. As DNA, the CDR3 is TGTGCCAGCAGCGCCGATGAGACCCAGAACTTC. This sequence joins TRBV7-2 and TRBJ2-5; D remains ambiguous. The CDR3 loop spans 11 amino acids. CDR1 is SGHTA, CDR2 FQGNSA, per germline.

This clonotype was counted a few times. The chain employs TRBV24-1 and TRBJ1-2; D uncertain. Trimming left V 4 bases short and J 2 bases short, with 10 bases between. Germline V lookup: CDR1 KGHDR, CDR2 SFDVKD. The CDR3 has 14 residues. The CDR3 region has the DNA TGTGCCACCAGTGAGAAGGGAACCAACTATGGCTACACCTTC. Protein product: CATSEKGTNYGYTF.

The rearrangement joins TRBV12-2 to TRBJ1-1; TRBD1 is taken as the D call from the table, unchecked against the DNA. TRBV12-2 is a pseudogene segment. The CDR3 has 13 amino acids. This CDR3 is CASRLVGDTEAFF. DNA for the CDR3: TGTGCAAGTCGCTTAGTGGGGGACACTGAAGCTTTCTTT.